The 30 T cell receptor beta chains below come from one sample, sequenced in a study of blood T cell repertoires in COVID-19. Libraries were prepared by immunoSEQ multiplex PCR; TCRdb keeps only in-frame clonotypes and omits some of them. The table records 95,000 to 150,000 clones, roughly 82% of them present only once. The specimen sequenced was peripheral blood. The receptor source for this set is a human donor in a cohort sampled during active COVID-19.

This rearrangement joins TRBV7-8 to TRBJ1-1; maybe TRBD1 (5 bases). Trimming left V 1 base short and J 7 bases short, with 10 bases between. This CDR3 has 13 amino acids. The germline gives CDR1 SGHVS, CDR2 FQNEAQ. CDR3 DNA: TGTGCCAGCAGCTTAGATATCGGGGGTGAAGCTTTCTTT. Amino acids: CASSLDIGGEAFF.

The gene calls are TRBV6-6 and TRBJ2-1; a weak D match, TRBD1 (6 bases). V was cut by 7 bases and J by 8 bases, with 15 bases left in between. CDR3 length equals 13 residues. Per the germline V gene, CDR1 is MNHNY and CDR2 is SVGAGI (reference sequence). In DNA form, the CDR3 reads TGTGCCAGCATGGTCCAACAGGGCTATGAGCAGTTCTTC. Protein: CASMVQQGYEQFF.

The chain links TRBV4-1 to TRBJ1-3; D gene unclear. The CDR3 has 16 amino acids. Germline lookup yields CDR1 MGHRA and CDR2 YSYEKL. Trimming stripped 0 bases from V and 2 bases from J, with 11 bases between. The CDR3 DNA reads as TGCGCCAGCAGCCAAGATGCTCAGCAGGCTGGAAACACCATATATTTT. Translating gives CASSQDAQQAGNTIYF.

The J gene is TRBJ2-3, the V gene TRBV7-8; 10 nucleotides align to TRBD2. This CDR3 has 17 amino acids. Germline lookup yields CDR1 SGHVS and CDR2 FQNEAQ. J lost 4 bases, V lost 0 bases, and 7 bases had no gene match. CDR3 nucleotides: TGTGCCAGCAGCTTAGCCTTTAGCGGGGGGAGGGCAGATACGCAGTATTTT. It is translated as CASSLAFSGGRADTQYF.

This chain links TRBV18 with TRBJ2-6, with TRBD2 matching over 7 bases. Germline V gene lookup returns CDR1 KGHSH and CDR2 LQKENI. With 3 bases clipped from V and 2 bases from J, the junction kept 1 base outside the gene matches. The CDR3 runs 15 residues. The CDR3 protein is CASSPGTTGANVLTF. CDR3 sequence (DNA): TGTGCCAGCTCACCCGGGACTACTGGGGCCAACGTCCTGACTTTC.

V usage is TRBV4-1 and J usage is TRBJ2-5; TRBD2 matches at 13 bases. The CDR3 has 16 residues. V dropped 5 bases and J dropped 4; count of bases not matched to a gene: 7. CDR1 MGHRA and CDR2 YSYEKL come from the germline V gene. The CDR3 sequence is CASSLRTSGGLETQYF. CDR3 DNA sequence: TGCGCCAGCAGCTTACGGACTAGCGGGGGTCTAGAGACCCAGTACTTC.

This clone appeared a few times. V usage is TRBV28 and J usage is TRBJ1-4; 10 bases map to TRBD1. From germline, CDR1 is MDHEN and CDR2 SYDVKM. CDR3 length equals 13 residues. V shed 10 bases, J shed 7 bases, and the junction held 6 bases outside the gene matches. Written as DNA, the CDR3 is TGTGCCACCCGGACAGGGGGATTTGAAAAACTGTTTTTT. This codes for CATRTGGFEKLFF.

This chain links TRBV7-2 with TRBJ2-5; D might be TRBD2 (6 bases). CDR1 and CDR2 (germline): SGHTA, FQGNSA. The length of the CDR3 is 15 residues. V was trimmed by 5 bases and J by 1 base, leaving 14 bases between them. As DNA, the CDR3 is TGTGCCAGCAGCCTTGTACCGGGAGCCCAAGAGACCCAGTACTTC. Translated, it gives CASSLVPGAQETQYF.

V gene TRBV7-2 combines with J gene TRBJ1-5, with 12 bases fitting TRBD1. J lost 6 bases, V lost 0 bases, and 6 bases had no gene match. In germline, CDR1 is SGHTA, CDR2 FQGNSA. The CDR3 has 17 amino acids. The chain's CDR3 is CASSLAGTGGKGQPQHF. DNA for the CDR3: TGTGCCAGCAGCTTAGCCGGGACAGGGGGCAAGGGTCAGCCCCAGCATTTT.

There are a few counts of this clone. The chain joins TRBV2 to TRBJ2-7; 10 bases fit TRBD2. Germline V gene data show CDR1 as SNHLY and CDR2 as FYNNEI. With 5 bases clipped from V and 3 bases from J, the junction kept 4 bases outside the gene matches. The CDR3 contains 14 residues. In DNA form, the CDR3 reads TGTGCCAGCAGTCCCCGGACTAGCGGCTACGAGCAGTACTTC. This codes for CASSPRTSGYEQYF.

The gene calls are TRBV18 and TRBJ2-7; TRBD1 aligns across 11 bases. The V gene's germline CDR1 is KGHSH and CDR2 LQKENI. The CDR3 sequence is 14 residues long. The V gene end was trimmed by 3 bases and the J gene end by 6 bases; junction bases not matched to a gene: 4. CDR3 sequence: CASSPGQGVFEQYF. The CDR3, as DNA: TGTGCCAGCTCACCGGGACAGGGGGTATTCGAGCAGTACTTC.

This chain connects TRBV2 to TRBJ1-1; 8 positions agree with TRBD1. Unmatched junction bases numbered 5, after V lost 4 bases and J lost 4 bases. There are 14 residues in the CDR3. Germline V CDR1 and CDR2: SNHLY, FYNNEI. CDR3 sequence: CASSGVGQGTEAFF. The CDR3 DNA is TGTGCCAGCAGTGGGGTAGGACAGGGCACTGAAGCTTTCTTT.

The chain has TRBV2 and TRBJ1-3, with D hard to call. CDR1 is SNHLY, CDR2 FYNNEI, per germline. The CDR3 is made up of 13 amino acids. Deletions cut 1 base from V and 4 bases from J, with 5 bases between. For the CDR3, the DNA is TGTGCCAGCAGTGAAGGGCGGGGAAACACCATATATTTT. This sequence encodes CASSEGRGNTIYF.

The V and J genes are TRBV7-9 and TRBJ2-5; 7 nucleotides line up with TRBD1. CDR3 size: 15 residues. After removal of 5 bases from V and 5 bases from J, the junction contained 11 bases not matched to a gene. Germline CDR1 and CDR2: SEHNR and FQNEAQ (reference sequence). The CDR3 is CASSRPIGGGETQYF. CDR3 in DNA: TGTGCCAGCAGCCGTCCCATAGGGGGCGGGGAGACCCAGTACTTC.

V and J are TRBV5-4 and TRBJ2-5, with D possibly matching TRBD1 (6 bases). The V end was cut by 6 bases, the J end by 4 bases, with 13 bases between. Germline CDR1 and CDR2: SGHNT and YYREEE (reference sequence). This CDR3 region has 13 residues. The CDR3 DNA reads as TGTGCCAGCAATCAGGGGAGTTCAGAGACCCAGTACTTC. Protein: CASNQGSSETQYF. The variable domain in full, with the rest retrieved from reference TRBV5-4 and TRBJ2-5, is ETGVTQSPTHLIKTRGQQVTLRCSSQSGHNTVSWYQQALGQGPQFIFQYYREEENGRGNFPPRFSGLQFPNYSSELNVNALELDDSALYLCASNQGSSETQYFGPGTRLLVL.

The chain employs TRBV18 and TRBJ1-2; no definite D call. The V and J ends lost 3 bases and 8 bases respectively, with 16 bases between them. Germline lookup yields CDR1 KGHSH and CDR2 LQKENI. The CDR3 length is 14 residues. The CDR3 is CASSPPEANYGYTF. In DNA form, the CDR3 reads TGTGCCAGCTCACCTCCCGAGGCCAATTACGGCTACACCTTC.

This sequence joins TRBV21-1 and TRBJ1-5. TRBV21-1 is a pseudogene locus. CDR3 length equals 17 residues. CDR3 amino acids: CASSKVQGGGSNQPQHF. In DNA, the CDR3 is TGTGCCAGCAGCAAAGTCCAGGGAGGAGGGAGCAATCAGCCCCAGCATTTT.

V and J are TRBV15 and TRBJ2-3, with 11 bases aligning to TRBD2. Germline CDR1 reads LNHNV; CDR2 reads YYDKDF (reference sequence). The length of the CDR3 is 16 residues. Trimming at V came to 0 bases and at J to 6 bases, leaving 5 bases not matched to a gene. CDR3 sequence reads: CATSRDITSGGDTQYF. The DNA of the CDR3 is TGTGCCACCAGCAGAGATATCACTAGCGGGGGTGATACGCAGTATTTT.

This chain connects TRBV5-4 to TRBJ2-3, with a tentative D call TRBD1 (5 bases). Germline CDR1 is SGHNT and CDR2 is YYREEE (reference sequence). V was shortened by 7 bases and J by 4 bases, with 19 bases between the two germline ends. CDR3 length: 15 residues. This CDR3 is CASSAGRELADTQYF. The DNA for the CDR3 is TGTGCCAGCTCGGCCGGCAGGGAACTCGCAGATACGCAGTATTTT.

This clone appeared a few times. The CDR3 loop reads CASSLGQGRGETQYF. The CDR3 DNA reads TGTGCCAGCAGCTTAGGACAGGGTAGAGGAGAGACCCAGTACTTC. The V gene is TRBV7-2, the J gene TRBJ2-5; 7 bases are shared with TRBD1. V shed 1 base, J shed 4 bases, and the junction held 6 bases outside the gene matches. The CDR3 sequence is 15 residues long. Germline lookup yields CDR1 SGHTA and CDR2 FQGNSA.

CDR3: CAISEGGQETQYF. In DNA, the CDR3 is TGTGCCATCAGTGAGGGCGGTCAAGAGACCCAGTACTTC. The chain joins TRBV10-3 to TRBJ2-5; D not resolved. Germline V gene data show CDR1 as ENHRY and CDR2 as SYGVKD. This CDR3 is built from 13 residues. V was cut by 2 bases and J by 2 bases, with 6 bases left in between.

V is TRBV7-2 and J is TRBJ1-4; no clear D gene. The CDR3 has 14 amino acids. Germline V gives CDR1 SGHTA, CDR2 FQGNSA. V lost 1 base to trimming and J lost 4 bases, with 7 bases between them. The CDR3 is CASSLGGINEKLFF. The CDR3 region has the DNA TGTGCCAGCAGCTTAGGAGGGATTAATGAAAAACTGTTTTTT.

The CDR3 coding sequence is TGTGCCAGCAGCCTCTGGACAGGGGGCACCGGGGAGCTGTTTTTT. Encoded protein: CASSLWTGGTGELFF. V gene TRBV3-1 (or the pseudogene TRBV3-2) combines with J gene TRBJ2-2; the match to TRBD1 covers 10 bases. The ends lost 4 bases at V and 4 bases at J; junction bases unmatched: 3. Germline V lookup: CDR1 LGHDT, CDR2 YNNKEL (reference sequence). The CDR3 is 15 residues long.

The chain has TRBV25-1 and TRBJ1-6; unclear D gene. Trimming shortened V by 1 base and J by 9 bases, and 16 bases separated the two germline ends. From germline, CDR1 is MGHDK and CDR2 SYGVNS. The CDR3 totals 16 residues. The CDR3 coding sequence is TGTGCCAGCAGTGAATGGAGGGTGGACGCATCTTCACCCCTCCACTTT. This codes for CASSEWRVDASSPLHF.

The CDR3 loop reads CASSLLTDNYGYTF. CDR3 DNA sequence: TGTGCCAGCAGCCTGTTGACAGATAACTATGGCTACACCTTC. The chain has TRBV3-1 (or the pseudogene TRBV3-2) and TRBJ1-2; possible D gene TRBD1, 5 bases. The CDR3 totals 14 residues. Trimming shortened V by 4 bases and J by 1 base, and 10 bases separated the two germline ends. Per the germline V gene, CDR1 is LGHDT and CDR2 is YNNKEL (reference sequence).

The chain recombines TRBV7-2 with TRBJ2-3; 9 nucleotides agree with TRBD2. The CDR3 is 17 residues long. V lost 0 bases and J lost 4; bases outside the gene matches: 8. Looked up from germline, CDR1 is SGHTA and CDR2 is FQGNSA. CDR3: CASSLAFGAGGADTQYF. For the CDR3, the DNA is TGTGCCAGCAGCTTAGCGTTTGGAGCGGGGGGCGCAGATACGCAGTATTTT.

This clone was recorded once. The chain recombines TRBV9 with TRBJ2-5; 8 nucleotides align to TRBD2. V shed 0 bases, J shed 4 bases, and the junction held 8 bases outside the gene matches. This CDR3 is built from 16 residues. Germline assignment: CDR1 SGDLS and CDR2 YYNGEE. CDR3 in DNA: TGTGCCAGCAGCGTAGGCGGCGGGGGGAATGGAGAGACCCAGTACTTC. Translation gives CASSVGGGGNGETQYF. Using reference TRBV9 and TRBJ2-5 for the parts outside the CDR3, the full variable domain is DSGVTQTPKHLITATGQRVTLRCSPRSGDLSVYWYQQSLDQGLQFLIQYYNGEERAKGNILERFSAQQFPDLHSELNLSSLELGDSALYFCASSVGGGGNGETQYFGPGTRLLVL.

This chain links TRBV5-1 with TRBJ2-2; TRBD2 might be the D (5 bases). This CDR3 region has 14 residues. CDR1 SGHRS and CDR2 YFSETQ come from the germline V gene. Trimming removed 3 bases at V and 6 bases at J, with 12 bases between. CDR3 nucleotides: TGCGCCAGCAGCTCGTACGAGGGTGCCGGGGAGCTGTTTTTT. Translated: CASSSYEGAGELFF.

The chain joins TRBV9 to TRBJ2-7; 7 bases line up with TRBD2. The CDR3 sequence is 15 residues long. V was clipped by 1 base and J by 2 bases; unmatched bases: 6. From germline, CDR1 is SGDLS and CDR2 YYNGEE. CDR3 sequence: CASSVRASGAYEQYF. The CDR3, as DNA: TGTGCCAGCAGCGTACGCGCTAGCGGTGCCTACGAGCAGTACTTC.

The chain joins TRBV7-9 to TRBJ1-5; D is ambiguous. V was pared by 4 bases and J by 7 bases, with 14 bases between. There are 14 residues in the CDR3. CDR1 is SEHNR and CDR2 is FQNEAQ in the germline V gene (reference sequence). CDR3 sequence reads: CASSSTPTGQPQHF. CDR3 DNA: TGTGCCAGCAGCTCGACTCCGACTGGCCAGCCCCAGCATTTT.